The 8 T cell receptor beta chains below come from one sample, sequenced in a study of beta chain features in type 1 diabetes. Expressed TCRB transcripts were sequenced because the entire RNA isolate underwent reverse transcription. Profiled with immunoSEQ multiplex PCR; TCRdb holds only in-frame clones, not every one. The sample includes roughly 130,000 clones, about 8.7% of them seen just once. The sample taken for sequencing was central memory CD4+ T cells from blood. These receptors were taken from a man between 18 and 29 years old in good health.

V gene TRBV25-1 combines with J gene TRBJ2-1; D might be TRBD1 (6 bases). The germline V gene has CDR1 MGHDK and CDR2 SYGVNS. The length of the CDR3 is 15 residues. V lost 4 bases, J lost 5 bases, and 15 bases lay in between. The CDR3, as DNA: TGTGCCAGCAGTGCCGCAGGGGCGTTAAACAATGAGCAGTTCTTC. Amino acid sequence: CASSAAGALNNEQFF.

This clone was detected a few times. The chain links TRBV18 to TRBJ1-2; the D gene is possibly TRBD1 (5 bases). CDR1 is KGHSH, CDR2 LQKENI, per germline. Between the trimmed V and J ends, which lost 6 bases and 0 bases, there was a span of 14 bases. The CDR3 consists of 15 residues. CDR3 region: CASSQFQGTNYGYTF. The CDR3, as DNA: TGTGCCAGCTCCCAATTCCAGGGAACTAACTATGGCTACACCTTC.

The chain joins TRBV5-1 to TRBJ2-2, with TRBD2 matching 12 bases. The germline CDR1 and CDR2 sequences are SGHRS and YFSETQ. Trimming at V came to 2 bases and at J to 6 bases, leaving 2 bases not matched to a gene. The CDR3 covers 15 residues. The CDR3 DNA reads TGCGCCAGCAGCTTCCTAGCGGGGGGGTCCGGGGAGCTGTTTTTT. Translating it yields CASSFLAGGSGELFF.

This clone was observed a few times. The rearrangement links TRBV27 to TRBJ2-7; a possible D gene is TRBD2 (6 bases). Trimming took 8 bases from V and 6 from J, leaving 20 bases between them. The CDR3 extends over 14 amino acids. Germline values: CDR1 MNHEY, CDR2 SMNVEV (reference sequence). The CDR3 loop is CASPPGQGGPEQYF. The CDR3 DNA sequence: TGTGCCAGCCCCCCGGGTCAGGGAGGACCCGAGCAGTACTTC.

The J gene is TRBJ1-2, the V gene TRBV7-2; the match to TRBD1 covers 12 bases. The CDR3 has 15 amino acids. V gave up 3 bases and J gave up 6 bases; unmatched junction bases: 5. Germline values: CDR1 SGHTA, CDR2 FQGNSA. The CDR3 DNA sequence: TGTGCCAGCAGCTTTAGGGACAGGGGGCTTGATGGCTACACCTTC. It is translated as CASSFRDRGLDGYTF.

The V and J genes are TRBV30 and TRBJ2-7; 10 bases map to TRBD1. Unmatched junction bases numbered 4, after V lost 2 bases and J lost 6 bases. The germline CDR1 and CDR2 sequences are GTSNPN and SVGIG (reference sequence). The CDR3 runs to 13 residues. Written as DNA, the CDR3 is TGTGCCTGGAGTAAGGGGACAGGGGCCGAGCAGTACTTC. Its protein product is CAWSKGTGAEQYF.

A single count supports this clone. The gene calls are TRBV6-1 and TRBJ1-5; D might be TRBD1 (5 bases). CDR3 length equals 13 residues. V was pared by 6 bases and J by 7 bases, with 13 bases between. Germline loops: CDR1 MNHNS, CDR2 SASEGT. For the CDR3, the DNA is TGTGCCAGCAGATCAGGGCTTCGGCAGCCCCAGCATTTT. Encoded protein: CASRSGLRQPQHF.

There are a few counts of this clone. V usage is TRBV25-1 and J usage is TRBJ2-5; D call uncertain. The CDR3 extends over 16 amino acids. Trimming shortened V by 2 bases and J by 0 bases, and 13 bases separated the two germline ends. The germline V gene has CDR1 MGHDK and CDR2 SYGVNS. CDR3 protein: CASSEPRGKYQETQYF. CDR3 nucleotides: TGTGCCAGCAGTGAACCCCGTGGCAAGTACCAAGAGACCCAGTACTTC. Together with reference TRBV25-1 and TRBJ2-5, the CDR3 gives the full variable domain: EADIYQTPRYLVIGTGKKITLECSQTMGHDKMYWYQQDPGMELHLIHYSYGVNSTEKGDLSSESTVSRIRTEHFPLTLESARPSHTSQYLCASSEPRGKYQETQYFGPGTRLLVL.